The subject of this entry is one TCR beta chain. Germline V lookup: CDR1 MNHEY, CDR2 SMNVEV (reference sequence). V lost 2 bases and J lost 5; bases outside the gene matches: 5. The CDR3 runs to 15 residues. These data belong to a study of T cells in Graves' hyperthyroidism and ophthalmopathy. At the level of the study: Specimen type is peripheral blood, collected at initial diagnosis prior to any treatment.

Hyperthyroidism was newly diagnosed in patients aged 18 to 65 (duration under 2 months). Diagnoses used clinical symptoms, serum thyroxine and TRAb, thyroid ultrasound and orbital computed tomography. What was amplified from RNA transcripts were TCR beta CDR3 regions. A set of HTBI primers served as the primers for a first-round RT-PCR of the TCR CDR3. One entry per CDR3 protein, called by TCRdb with MiXCR from the multiplex PCR reads. The table records under 350,000 distinct CDR3 sequences, around 23% of them present only once. This TCR was recovered from a woman aged 45-65 years with Graves' hyperthyroidism. The V call is TRBV27, the J call TRBJ2-1, with TRBD2 identical over 8 bases. Sequencing was performed on blood. The CDR3 loop reads CASSLDGRVNNEQFF. The CDR3, as DNA: TGTGCCAGCAGTTTAGACGGGAGGGTAAACAATGAGCAGTTCTTC.